What follows are 10 T cell receptor beta chains derived from one specimen sequenced in a study of T cells in Graves' hyperthyroidism and ophthalmopathy. RNA transcripts yielded amplified TCR beta CDR3 regions. Carried out on the TCR CDR3, a first-round RT-PCR used the HTBI primer set. Each CDR3 protein is one row after TCRdb ran MiXCR on the multiplex PCR reads. The repertoire holds about 400,000 distinct CDR3 sequences, with 15% to 17% as singletons. Input material: blood. The receptors originated from a young woman with Graves' hyperthyroidism that later progressed to Graves' ophthalmopathy.

This clonotype came up many times. The chain carries TRBV5-1 and TRBJ1-2; TRBD1 matches at 7 bases. The germline V gene has CDR1 SGHRS and CDR2 YFSETQ. V lost 0 bases and J lost 4; bases outside the gene matches: 6. This CDR3 comprises 15 residues. The CDR3 DNA follows: TGCGCCAGCAGCTTGGAAGGGACAGTCCCCTATGGCTACACCTTC. As protein: CASSLEGTVPYGYTF. Based on the CDR3 plus reference TRBV5-1 and TRBJ1-2, the full variable domain is KAGVTQTPRYLIKTRGQQVTLSCSPISGHRSVSWYQQTPGQGLQFLFEYFSETQRNKGNFPGRFSGRQFSNSRSEMNVSTLELGDSALYLCASSLEGTVPYGYTFGSGTRLTVV.

For this clonotype: The germline gene is not matched at one end of the junction; a read error may be the cause. This chain joins TRBV7-9 and TRBJ2-6; 11 bases map to TRBD2. The CDR3 runs 14 residues. Per germline, CDR1 SEHNR and CDR2 FQNEAQ (reference sequence). CDR3: CASSLSGRGHELYF. The CDR3, as DNA: TGTGCCAGCAGCCTTAGCGGGAGGGGCCACGAGCTGTACTTC.

J is TRBJ2-7 and V is TRBV27; 12 bases fit TRBD2. J was trimmed by 7 bases and V by 2 bases; bases with no gene match: 6. The CDR3 spans 15 residues. Germline values: CDR1 MNHEY, CDR2 SMNVEV (reference sequence). CDR3 in DNA: TGTGCCAGCAGTTTAGTTGGGGGACTAGCGGGTGAGCAGTACTTC. Encoded protein: CASSLVGGLAGEQYF.

This clonotype was detected ten times or more. The chain carries TRBV20-1 and TRBJ2-7; tentative D call: TRBD2 (5 bases). The V end lost 0 bases, the J end lost 4 bases, and 10 bases lay between the germline ends. CDR1 and CDR2 from the germline V gene are DFQATT and SNEGSKA (reference sequence). This CDR3 is built from 13 residues. CDR3 sequence (DNA): TGCAGTGCTAGAGATCTCCGGGAATACGAGCAGTACTTC. Protein sequence: CSARDLREYEQYF.

In this sample, this clonotype turned up a few times. J is TRBJ2-7 and V is TRBV30, with TRBD2 matching 10 bases. Germline V gives CDR1 GTSNPN, CDR2 SVGIG (reference sequence). V shed 5 bases and J 6 bases; nucleotides not matched to a gene: 19. CDR3 length: 17 residues. The CDR3 nucleotides read TGTGCCTGGTTCGGGTTGGCTAGCGGGGGAGTAGCGCGCGAGCAGTACTTC. It is translated as CAWFGLASGGVAREQYF.

The genes are TRBV9 and TRBJ2-2, with D possibly matching TRBD2 (6 bases). The CDR3 has 19 amino acids. Trimming cost V 0 bases and J 0 bases, with 18 bases left between them. CDR1 and CDR2 (germline): SGDLS, YYNGEE. The CDR3 DNA is TGTGCCAGCAGCGTAGGGAGGAGTTCTAGCGATACGAACACCGGGGAGCTGTTTTTT. Protein product: CASSVGRSSSDTNTGELFF.

The genes are TRBV12-3 or TRBV12-4 and TRBJ2-5; 9 bases line up with TRBD1. V dropped 7 bases and J dropped 5; count of bases not matched to a gene: 8. CDR3 length equals 14 residues. In DNA form, the CDR3 reads TGTGCCAGCACTCGCCGGACAGGGGAGGAGACCCAGTACTTC. Its protein product is CASTRRTGEETQYF.

This chain links TRBV10-3 with TRBJ2-2; TRBD2 matches 8 bases. This CDR3 contains 19 residues. J gave up 3 bases and V 4 bases, and 16 bases lay outside the gene matches. In germline, CDR1 is ENHRY, CDR2 SYGVKD. CDR3 DNA: TGTGCCATCAGTGCTAGGGTTGCGGGACTAGATTATGACACCGGGGAGCTGTTTTTT. Translation: CAISARVAGLDYDTGELFF.

This clonotype has more than one count but fewer than ten. The CDR3: CASGLHRVSGNTIYF. CDR3 DNA: TGTGCCAGCGGACTTCACAGGGTTTCTGGAAACACCATATATTTT. The chain combines TRBV12-3 or TRBV12-4 with TRBJ1-3; possible D gene TRBD1, 6 bases. The V end lost 8 bases, the J end lost 1 base, and 15 bases lay between the germline ends. This CDR3 comprises 15 residues.

The sample holds many counts of this clonotype. The gene calls are TRBV2 and TRBJ1-2; TRBD1 matches at 11 bases. Trimming removed 6 bases from V and 7 bases from J; junction bases left unmatched: 10. The CDR3 extends over 15 amino acids. Germline CDR1 reads SNHLY; CDR2 reads FYNNEI. CDR3 in amino acids: CASREWRTGGFGYTF. In nucleotides, the CDR3 is TGTGCCAGCAGAGAGTGGCGGACAGGGGGCTTTGGCTACACCTTC.